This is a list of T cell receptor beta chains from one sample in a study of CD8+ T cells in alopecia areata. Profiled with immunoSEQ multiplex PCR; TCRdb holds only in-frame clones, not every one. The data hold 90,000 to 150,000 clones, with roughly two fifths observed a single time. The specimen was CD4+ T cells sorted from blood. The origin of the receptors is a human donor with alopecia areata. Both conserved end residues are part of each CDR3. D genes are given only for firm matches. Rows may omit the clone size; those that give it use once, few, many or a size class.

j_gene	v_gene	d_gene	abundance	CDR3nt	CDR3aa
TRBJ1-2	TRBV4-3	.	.	TGCGCCAGCAGCCAAGACAGGGGAGGGGGCTACACCTTC	CASSQDRGGGYTF
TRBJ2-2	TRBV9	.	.	TGTGCCAGCAGCGTTAACGAGGGGCGGAACACCGGGGAGCTGCTTTTT	CASSVNEGRNTGELLF
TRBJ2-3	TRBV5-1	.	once	TGCGCCAGCAGCCCGGACGGCAGGGGAGGAGCAGATACGCAGTATTTT	CASSPDGRGGADTQYF
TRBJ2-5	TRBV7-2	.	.	TGTGCCAGCAGCTTAACCCAAGAGACCCAGTACTTC	CASSLTQETQYF
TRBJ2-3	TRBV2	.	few	TGTGCCAGCAGTATCTTAGGGTCTGACACAGATACGCAGTATTTT	CASSILGSDTDTQYF
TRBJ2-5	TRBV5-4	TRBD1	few	TGTGCCAGCAGCTTCAGACAGGGGCAGGGTAAAACCCAGTACTTC	CASSFRQGQGKTQYF
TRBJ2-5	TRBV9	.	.	TGTGCCAGCAGCCCCTCGGGGGTGACGGGTGAGACCCAGTACTTC	CASSPSGVTGETQYF
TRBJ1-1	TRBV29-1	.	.	TGCAGCGTTGAAGATGCGGGGGCCGGTAACACTGAAGCTTTCTTT	CSVEDAGAGNTEAFF
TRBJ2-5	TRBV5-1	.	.	TGCGCCAGCAGCGTAACGTCCGGGCCCGGGTCGGGGGAGACCCAGTACTTC	CASSVTSGPGSGETQYF
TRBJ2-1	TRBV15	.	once	TGTGCCACCAGCAGAATGAGGGATGAGCAGTTCTTC	CATSRMRDEQFF
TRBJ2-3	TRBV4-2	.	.	TGTGCCAGCAGCCGTCCCGAGGAGGGCGTCTATTTT	CASSRPEEGVYF
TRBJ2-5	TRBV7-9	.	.	TGTGCCAGCAGCTTAGCCAGCCAAGAGACCCAGTACTTC	CASSLASQETQYF
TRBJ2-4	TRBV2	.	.	TGTGCCAGCAGTGAAAGGGCCCCCGTTGGGAACATTCAGTACTTC	CASSERAPVGNIQYF
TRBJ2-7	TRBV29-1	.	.	TGCAGCGTGCTGGAGAGGGGCTGGGAGCAGTACTTC	CSVLERGWEQYF
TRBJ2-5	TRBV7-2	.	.	TGTGCCAGCAGCTCGAATCCGGGTGCCCAAGAGACCCAGTACTTC	CASSSNPGAQETQYF
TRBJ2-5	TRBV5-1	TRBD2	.	TGCGCCAGCAGCTTTGGGACTAGCGGGAGCCAAGAGACCCAGTACTTC	CASSFGTSGSQETQYF
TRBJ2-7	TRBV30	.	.	TGTGCCTGGAGTTTATCCGGGACCAATCCCTACGAGCAGTACTTC	CAWSLSGTNPYEQYF
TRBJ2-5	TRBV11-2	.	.	TGTGCCAGCCGGGGGCAAGAGACCCAGTACTTC	CASRGQETQYF
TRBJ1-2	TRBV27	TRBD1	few	TGTGCCAGCAGTTTAGAGGGGGCGCCCAACTATGGCTACACCTTC	CASSLEGAPNYGYTF
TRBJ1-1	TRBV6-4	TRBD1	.	TGTGCCAGCAGTCCAGGACAGGGGAACACTGAAGCTTTCTTT	CASSPGQGNTEAFF
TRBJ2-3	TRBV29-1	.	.	TGCAGCGTTGATGATTCGGGAGTAGATACGCAGTATTTT	CSVDDSGVDTQYF
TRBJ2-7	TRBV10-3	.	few	TGTGCCATCAGTCCCGAGACGGGGTCCTACGAGCAGTACTTC	CAISPETGSYEQYF
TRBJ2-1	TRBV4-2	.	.	TGTGCCAGCAGCCACCTCCGGGCGGGGGCCAATGAGCAGTTCTTC	CASSHLRAGANEQFF
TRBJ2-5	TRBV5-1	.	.	TGCGCCAGCAGCTTTGGAGGAGCAAACCAAGAGACCCAGTACTTC	CASSFGGANQETQYF
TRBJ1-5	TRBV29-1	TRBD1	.	TGCAGCGTCGTCCAGGGGGATACGGGTCAGCCCCAGCATTTT	CSVVQGDTGQPQHF
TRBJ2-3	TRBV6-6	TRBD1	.	TGTGCCGCAGGGGCAGGGGGCGTAGATACGCAGTATTTT	CAAGAGGVDTQYF
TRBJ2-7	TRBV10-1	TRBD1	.	TGCGCCAGCAGTGAGGAGACAGGGCCCTACGAGCAGTACTTC	CASSEETGPYEQYF
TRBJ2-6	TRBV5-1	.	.	TGCGCCAGCAGCTTGGTGGAGGCTGGGGCCAACGTCCTGACTTTC	CASSLVEAGANVLTF
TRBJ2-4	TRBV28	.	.	TGTGCCAGCAGCCCCGGGTGGGGGGAGAACATTCAGTACTTC	CASSPGWGENIQYF
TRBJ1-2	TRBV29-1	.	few	TGCAGCGCACGTGGACAGCCCTATGGCTACACCTTC	CSARGQPYGYTF
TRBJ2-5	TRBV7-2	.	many	TGTGCCAGCAGCACTGGGAGGCGGGAGACCCAGTACTTC	CASSTGRRETQYF
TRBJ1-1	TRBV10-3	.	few	TGTGCCACCTTACGGGAGCCGAACACTGAAGCTTTCTTT	CATLREPNTEAFF
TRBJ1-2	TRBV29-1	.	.	TGCAGCGTTGAAGATGGGGGTGGCTACACCTTC	CSVEDGGGYTF
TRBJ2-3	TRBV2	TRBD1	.	TGTGCCAGCAGTGAACTAGGACAGGGGAATTTTAAAGATACGCAGTATTTT	CASSELGQGNFKDTQYF
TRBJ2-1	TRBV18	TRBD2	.	TGTGCCAGCTCAACCCGGACTAGCGACTACAATGAGCAGTTCTTC	CASSTRTSDYNEQFF
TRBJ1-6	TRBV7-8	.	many	TGTGCCAGCAGCTTAAACAGCGACAATTCACCCCTCCACTTT	CASSLNSDNSPLHF
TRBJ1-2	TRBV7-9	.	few	TGTGCCAGCAGCACGACGGGTAACGGCTACACCTTC	CASSTTGNGYTF
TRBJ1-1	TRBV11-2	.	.	TGTGCCAGCAGCTTAGACAGGGGCCCTGAAGCTTTCTTT	CASSLDRGPEAFF
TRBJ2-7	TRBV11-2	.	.	TGTGCCAGCAGCTTGGACAGACCATACGAGCAGTACTTC	CASSLDRPYEQYF
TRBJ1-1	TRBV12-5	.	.	TGTGCTAGTGGTTTGGGCCAGTGGGAAGCTTTCTTT	CASGLGQWEAFF
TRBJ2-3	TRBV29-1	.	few	TGCAGCGTTGAGAATTTGGCAGCGGATACGCAGTATTTT	CSVENLAADTQYF
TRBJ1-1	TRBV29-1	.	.	TGCAGCGTTTACAGGGAATTGAACACTGAAGCTTTCTTT	CSVYRELNTEAFF
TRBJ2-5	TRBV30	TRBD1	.	TGTGCCTGGAGTAGACAGGGATATCAATACTTC	CAWSRQGYQYF
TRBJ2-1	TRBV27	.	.	TGTGCCAGCAGAGACCCATTGGGGAAGGGGAACTCCTACAATGAGCAGTTCTTC	CASRDPLGKGNSYNEQFF
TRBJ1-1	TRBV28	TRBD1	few	TGTGCCAGCAGTTCTCCCCACCGACAGGGGGGAGCTGAAGCTTTCTTT	CASSSPHRQGGAEAFF
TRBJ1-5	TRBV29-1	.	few	TGCAGCGTTGAAGCCCGGGACCGACTGAATCAGCCCCAGCATTTT	CSVEARDRLNQPQHF
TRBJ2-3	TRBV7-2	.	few	TGTGCCAGCAGCTTATGGCGGGGGCCCACAGATACGCAGTATTTT	CASSLWRGPTDTQYF
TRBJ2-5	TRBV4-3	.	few	TGCGCCAGCAGCCAAGGGCCGCAAGAGACCCAGTACTTC	CASSQGPQETQYF
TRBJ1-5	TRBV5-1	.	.	TGCGCCAGCAGCTTGGCGGCAGGGAATCAGCCCCAGCATTTT	CASSLAAGNQPQHF
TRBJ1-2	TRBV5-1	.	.	TGCGCCAGCAGCTTGGCAGGTCTGGACGGCTACACCTTC	CASSLAGLDGYTF
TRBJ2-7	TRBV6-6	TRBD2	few	TGTGCCAGCAACACCGGGACTAGCGGTCCGGAGCATTACTTC	CASNTGTSGPEHYF
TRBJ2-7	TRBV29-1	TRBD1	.	TGCAGCGGAGGGACAGGGGGCTACGAGCAGTACTTC	CSGGTGGYEQYF
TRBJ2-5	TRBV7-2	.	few	TGTGCCAGCAGCTTAAGTACGCCGACCCAGTACTTC	CASSLSTPTQYF
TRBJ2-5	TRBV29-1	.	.	TGCAGCGTGGCTAGCGCCCTCCAAGAGACCCAGTACTTC	CSVASALQETQYF
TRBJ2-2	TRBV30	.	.	TGTGCCTGGAACAAGGGGAACACCGGGGAGCTGTTTTTT	CAWNKGNTGELFF
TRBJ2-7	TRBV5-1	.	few	TGCGCCAGCAGCTTGTTCAGGGACTCCTACGAGCAGTACTTC	CASSLFRDSYEQYF
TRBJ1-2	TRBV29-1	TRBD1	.	TGCAGCGTCTTGGGGACAGCTAATAGCTATGGCTACACCTTC	CSVLGTANSYGYTF
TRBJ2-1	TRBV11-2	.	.	TGTGCCAGCAGCTTGGTAGGTGTGGAGTTCAATGAGCAGTTCTTC	CASSLVGVEFNEQFF
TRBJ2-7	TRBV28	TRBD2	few	TGTGCCAGCAGTTTAGGACTAGCGGGTCCCTACGAGCAGTACTTC	CASSLGLAGPYEQYF